This note documents a single T cell receptor (beta chain) sequence. Generated by immunoSEQ multiplex PCR, the TCRdb table keeps only in-frame clones and is missing some. The sample has about 320,000 clones; roughly 87% are singletons. This sample is part of a study of blood T cell repertoires in COVID-19. Study at large: Both acute and convalescent COVID-19 samples were obtained from the United States, Italy and Spain.

This clonotype was obtained from a woman aged 30 to 39 who had recovered from COVID-19. Sequenced: PBMCs or T cells enriched from blood (not recorded which).

DNA of the CDR3: TGCGCCAGCAGTCAAACCACAGGTGCGAGCAATCAGCCCCAGCATTTT. Its protein product is CASSQTTGASNQPQHF. The rearrangement links TRBV23-1 to TRBJ1-5; possible D gene TRBD1, 5 bases. TRBV23-1 is identified as an open reading frame with a role that is uncertain. With 2 bases removed from V and 1 base from J, the gap between germline ends came to 12 bases. The CDR3 contains 16 residues.